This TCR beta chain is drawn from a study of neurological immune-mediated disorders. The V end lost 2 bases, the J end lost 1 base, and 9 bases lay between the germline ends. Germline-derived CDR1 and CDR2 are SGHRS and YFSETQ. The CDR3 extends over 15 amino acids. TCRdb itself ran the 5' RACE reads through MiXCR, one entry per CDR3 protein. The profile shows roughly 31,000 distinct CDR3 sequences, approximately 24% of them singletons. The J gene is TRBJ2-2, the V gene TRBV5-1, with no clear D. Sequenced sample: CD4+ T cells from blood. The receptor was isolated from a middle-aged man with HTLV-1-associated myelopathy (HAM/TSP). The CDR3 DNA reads TGCGCCAGCAGCTTAGGTACTCAGAACACCGGGGAGCTGTTTTTT. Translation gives CASSLGTQNTGELFF.